These T cell receptor beta chains were read from a single sample in a study of cytomegalovirus exposure and HLA in healthy donors. The table came from immunoSEQ multiplex PCR; TCRdb's copy has only in-frame clones and leaves some out. This sample has hundreds of thousands of clones, with roughly 90% found just once. The specimen sequenced was PBMCs. The source is a woman aged 18-35 years in good health and CMV-seronegative. Both conserved end residues are part of each CDR3. Fields, in order: J gene, V gene, clone size, D gene, CDR3 protein, CDR3 DNA. A D gene is named only where the DNA matches it firmly. Clone size is given for some rows only: seen once, a few or many times, or a class if the clone is expanded.

j_call: TRBJ1-2; v_call: TRBV2; clone_size: NA; d_call: TRBD1; cdr3_aa: CASSRDRGGYTF; cdr3_nt: TGTGCCAGCAGCCGGGACAGGGGTGGCTACACCTTC
j_call: TRBJ2-5; v_call: TRBV10-3; clone_size: NA; d_call: NA; cdr3_aa: CAISDRGEETQYF; cdr3_nt: TGTGCCATCAGTGATCGGGGAGAAGAGACCCAGTACTTC
j_call: TRBJ1-2; v_call: TRBV2; clone_size: NA; d_call: NA; cdr3_aa: CASRSPRGRLGYTF; cdr3_nt: TGTGCCAGCCGTAGTCCGCGGGGGCGCTTGGGCTACACCTTC
j_call: TRBJ2-7; v_call: TRBV29-1; clone_size: NA; d_call: TRBD1; cdr3_aa: CSVEVGAGGEQYF; cdr3_nt: TGCAGCGTTGAAGTCGGGGCAGGGGGAGAGCAGTACTTC
j_call: TRBJ1-2; v_call: TRBV5-8; clone_size: NA; d_call: NA; cdr3_aa: CASSLGETGTYGYTF; cdr3_nt: TGTGCCAGCAGCTTGGGGGAGACAGGCACCTATGGCTACACCTTC
j_call: TRBJ2-7; v_call: TRBV15; clone_size: NA; d_call: NA; cdr3_aa: CATSRGTRGGNEQYF; cdr3_nt: TGTGCCACCAGCAGGGGGACAAGGGGTGGGAACGAGCAGTACTTC
j_call: TRBJ2-5; v_call: TRBV6-1; clone_size: few; d_call: TRBD2; cdr3_aa: CASSGLAGGQETQYF; cdr3_nt: TGTGCCAGCAGTGGACTAGCGGGGGGGCAAGAGACCCAGTACTTC
j_call: TRBJ1-5; v_call: TRBV7-8; clone_size: NA; d_call: TRBD1; cdr3_aa: CASSKRTGASNQPQHF; cdr3_nt: TGTGCCAGCAGCAAGAGGACAGGAGCTAGCAATCAGCCCCAGCATTTT
j_call: TRBJ1-1; v_call: TRBV5-8; clone_size: NA; d_call: TRBD1; cdr3_aa: CASSPTGGYYTEAFF; cdr3_nt: TGTGCCAGCAGCCCAACAGGGGGCTACTACACTGAAGCTTTCTTT
j_call: TRBJ1-1; v_call: TRBV6-1; clone_size: few; d_call: NA; cdr3_aa: CASSPTALNTEAFF; cdr3_nt: TGTGCCAGCAGTCCGACAGCCTTGAACACTGAAGCTTTCTTT
j_call: TRBJ2-1; v_call: TRBV5-4; clone_size: once; d_call: TRBD2; cdr3_aa: CASSFPSGTSGNEQFF; cdr3_nt: TGTGCCAGCAGCTTCCCCTCCGGGACTAGCGGGAATGAGCAGTTCTTC
j_call: TRBJ1-2; v_call: TRBV7-9; clone_size: NA; d_call: TRBD1; cdr3_aa: CASSSLGQDNYGYTF; cdr3_nt: TGTGCCAGCAGCTCCCTGGGACAGGATAACTATGGCTACACCTTC
j_call: TRBJ2-7; v_call: TRBV5-5; clone_size: NA; d_call: TRBD2; cdr3_aa: CASSLDSGRITFYEQYF; cdr3_nt: TGTGCCAGCAGCTTGGATAGCGGGAGGATAACTTTCTACGAGCAGTACTTC
j_call: TRBJ1-2; v_call: TRBV6-6; clone_size: NA; d_call: NA; cdr3_aa: CASSIKTGPYDGYTF; cdr3_nt: TGTGCCAGCAGTATAAAGACTGGCCCCTATGATGGCTACACCTTC
j_call: TRBJ2-1; v_call: TRBV5-1; clone_size: NA; d_call: NA; cdr3_aa: CASSPEGFSYNEQFF; cdr3_nt: TGCGCCAGCAGCCCTGAGGGATTCTCCTACAATGAGCAGTTCTTC
j_call: TRBJ2-7; v_call: TRBV9; clone_size: NA; d_call: NA; cdr3_aa: CASSPDHYSYEQYF; cdr3_nt: TGTGCCAGCAGCCCCGACCACTATTCCTACGAGCAGTACTTC
j_call: TRBJ2-1; v_call: TRBV11-3; clone_size: NA; d_call: NA; cdr3_aa: CASSYEGGNYNEQFF; cdr3_nt: TGTGCCAGCAGCTATGAGGGGGGGAACTACAATGAGCAGTTCTTC
j_call: TRBJ2-7; v_call: TRBV7-2; clone_size: few; d_call: NA; cdr3_aa: CASANPLSLYEQYF; cdr3_nt: TGTGCCAGCGCTAACCCCCTCTCTCTCTACGAGCAGTACTTC
j_call: TRBJ1-4; v_call: TRBV14; clone_size: NA; d_call: NA; cdr3_aa: CASSQAQGLVGKLFF; cdr3_nt: TGTGCCAGCAGCCAAGCCCAGGGCCTCGTTGGAAAACTGTTTTTT
j_call: TRBJ2-7; v_call: TRBV7-6; clone_size: NA; d_call: NA; cdr3_aa: CASSLGLGEQYF; cdr3_nt: TGTGCCAGCAGCTTGGGACTTGGTGAGCAGTACTTC
j_call: TRBJ2-7; v_call: TRBV11-2; clone_size: NA; d_call: TRBD2; cdr3_aa: CASSALSGRVYEQYF; cdr3_nt: TGTGCCAGCAGCGCTCTGAGCGGGAGGGTGTACGAGCAGTACTTC
j_call: TRBJ2-5; v_call: TRBV5-6; clone_size: NA; d_call: TRBD1; cdr3_aa: CASSPGTGVRETQYF; cdr3_nt: TGTGCCAGCAGCCCTGGGACAGGGGTGCGGGAGACCCAGTACTTC
j_call: TRBJ1-2; v_call: TRBV19; clone_size: NA; d_call: NA; cdr3_aa: CASSILGGLGRGDPNYGYTF; cdr3_nt: TGTGCCAGTAGTATCTTGGGGGGATTGGGTAGAGGGGATCCCAACTATGGCTACACCTTC
j_call: TRBJ1-1; v_call: TRBV2; clone_size: once; d_call: NA; cdr3_aa: CASRAQANTEAFF; cdr3_nt: TGTGCCAGCCGGGCACAGGCGAACACTGAAGCTTTCTTT
j_call: TRBJ1-2; v_call: TRBV7-9; clone_size: few; d_call: NA; cdr3_aa: CASSLVAGPGYTF; cdr3_nt: TGTGCCAGCAGCTTAGTGGCAGGGCCTGGCTACACCTTC
j_call: TRBJ2-3; v_call: TRBV11-2; clone_size: once; d_call: NA; cdr3_aa: CASSLGLGSQYF; cdr3_nt: TGTGCCAGCAGCCTCGGACTGGGCTCGCAGTATTTT
j_call: TRBJ1-6; v_call: TRBV7-2; clone_size: few; d_call: NA; cdr3_aa: CASSLDPQGLGSPLHF; cdr3_nt: TGTGCCAGCAGCTTAGATCCGCAGGGCCTCGGTTCACCCCTCCACTTT
j_call: TRBJ1-5; v_call: TRBV19; clone_size: NA; d_call: TRBD1; cdr3_aa: CASSTGTGLSNQPQHF; cdr3_nt: TGTGCCAGTAGTACCGGGACAGGGTTGAGCAATCAGCCCCAGCATTTT
j_call: TRBJ2-1; v_call: TRBV11-2; clone_size: few; d_call: TRBD2; cdr3_aa: CASSLVSAGAGNEQFF; cdr3_nt: TGTGCCAGCAGCTTAGTTTCAGCGGGAGCCGGCAATGAGCAGTTCTTC
j_call: TRBJ2-7; v_call: TRBV18; clone_size: NA; d_call: TRBD1; cdr3_aa: CASSPRQGSSYEQYF; cdr3_nt: TGTGCCAGCTCACCTAGACAGGGGAGCTCCTACGAGCAGTACTTC
j_call: TRBJ1-5; v_call: TRBV27; clone_size: NA; d_call: NA; cdr3_aa: CASSIYYLANQPQHF; cdr3_nt: TGTGCCAGCAGTATCTATTACCTTGCGAATCAGCCCCAGCATTTT
j_call: TRBJ2-1; v_call: TRBV7-6; clone_size: once; d_call: TRBD2; cdr3_aa: CASSSPWAGGNNEQFF; cdr3_nt: TGTGCCAGCAGCTCCCCGTGGGCGGGAGGTAACAATGAGCAGTTCTTC
j_call: TRBJ2-2; v_call: TRBV6-5; clone_size: NA; d_call: TRBD1; cdr3_aa: CASSYRGRPLAGELFF; cdr3_nt: TGTGCCAGCAGTTATAGGGGGCGGCCCCTTGCCGGGGAGCTGTTTTTT
j_call: TRBJ2-6; v_call: TRBV27; clone_size: NA; d_call: NA; cdr3_aa: CASSLLRPSGANVLTF; cdr3_nt: TGTGCCAGCAGTTTATTGCGGCCGTCTGGGGCCAACGTCCTGACTTTC
j_call: TRBJ1-5; v_call: TRBV5-8; clone_size: NA; d_call: NA; cdr3_aa: CASSSQGPDNQPQHF; cdr3_nt: TGTGCCAGCAGCTCCCAGGGGCCAGACAATCAGCCCCAGCATTTT
j_call: TRBJ2-3; v_call: TRBV5-1; clone_size: NA; d_call: TRBD2; cdr3_aa: CASSLITSGGSSGTQYF; cdr3_nt: TGCGCCAGCAGCCTTATTACTAGCGGGGGTAGTTCAGGTACGCAGTATTTT
j_call: TRBJ2-7; v_call: TRBV30; clone_size: NA; d_call: TRBD1; cdr3_aa: CAWDRTGLYEQYF; cdr3_nt: TGTGCCTGGGACCGGACAGGGTTGTACGAGCAGTACTTC
j_call: TRBJ2-3; v_call: TRBV4-1; clone_size: once; d_call: NA; cdr3_aa: CASTGTGGTDTQYF; cdr3_nt: TGCGCCAGCACTGGGACTGGCGGCACAGATACGCAGTATTTT
j_call: TRBJ2-7; v_call: TRBV27; clone_size: NA; d_call: NA; cdr3_aa: CASSLSPGLLNFGDF; cdr3_nt: TGTGCCAGCAGTTTATCGCCAGGGCTCCTTAATTTTGGGGACTTC
j_call: TRBJ2-7; v_call: TRBV6-5; clone_size: NA; d_call: NA; cdr3_aa: CASTRGGAANEQYF; cdr3_nt: TGTGCCAGCACCAGGGGAGGGGCAGCGAACGAGCAGTACTTC
j_call: TRBJ2-7; v_call: TRBV5-1; clone_size: NA; d_call: TRBD2; cdr3_aa: CASSTPSGINEQYF; cdr3_nt: TGCGCCAGCAGCACGCCTAGCGGGATCAACGAGCAGTACTTC
j_call: TRBJ1-1; v_call: TRBV4-3; clone_size: NA; d_call: NA; cdr3_aa: CASSQVGGVNTEAFF; cdr3_nt: TGCGCCAGCAGCCAAGTGGGGGGAGTGAACACTGAAGCTTTCTTT
j_call: TRBJ1-2; v_call: TRBV5-1; clone_size: NA; d_call: NA; cdr3_aa: CASSLLYSDGYTF; cdr3_nt: TGCGCCAGCAGCTTGTTATACAGTGATGGCTACACCTTC
j_call: TRBJ2-7; v_call: TRBV18; clone_size: NA; d_call: NA; cdr3_aa: CASSLHSLGGEQYF; cdr3_nt: TGTGCCAGCTCACTTCACTCCCTGGGAGGCGAGCAGTACTTC
j_call: TRBJ1-1; v_call: TRBV5-1; clone_size: NA; d_call: NA; cdr3_aa: CASSLTGGDTEAFF; cdr3_nt: TGCGCCAGCAGCCTGACGGGGGGGGACACTGAAGCTTTCTTT
j_call: TRBJ1-1; v_call: TRBV27; clone_size: NA; d_call: TRBD1; cdr3_aa: CASSHLNRGLGKGDTEAFF; cdr3_nt: TGTGCCAGCAGCCACTTAAACAGGGGGCTTGGGAAAGGAGACACTGAAGCTTTCTTT
j_call: TRBJ2-1; v_call: TRBV4-3; clone_size: NA; d_call: TRBD2; cdr3_aa: CASSLRAGPNNEQFF; cdr3_nt: TGCGCCAGCAGCCTGCGAGCGGGGCCAAACAATGAGCAGTTCTTC
j_call: TRBJ1-5; v_call: TRBV27; clone_size: NA; d_call: TRBD1; cdr3_aa: CASSFRGDQPQHF; cdr3_nt: TGTGCCAGCAGTTTCAGGGGGGACCAGCCCCAGCATTTT
j_call: TRBJ1-1; v_call: TRBV11-2; clone_size: few; d_call: NA; cdr3_aa: CASSLGQSRSGTEAFF; cdr3_nt: TGTGCCAGCAGCTTAGGGCAATCAAGATCGGGCACTGAAGCTTTCTTT
j_call: TRBJ2-5; v_call: TRBV6-7; clone_size: NA; d_call: TRBD2; cdr3_aa: CASFGGGGEDPRGTQYF; cdr3_nt: TGTGCCAGCTTCGGGGGGGGTGGAGAGGATCCTCGGGGGACCCAGTACTTC
j_call: TRBJ2-1; v_call: TRBV4-2; clone_size: NA; d_call: TRBD2; cdr3_aa: CASSQDGLAGGQWGVNEQFF; cdr3_nt: TGTGCCAGCAGCCAAGATGGGCTAGCGGGAGGGCAATGGGGTGTCAATGAGCAGTTCTTC
j_call: TRBJ1-2; v_call: TRBV4-3; clone_size: NA; d_call: NA; cdr3_aa: CASSPPGTFYGYTF; cdr3_nt: TGCGCCAGCAGCCCTCCTGGGACATTTTATGGCTACACCTTC
j_call: TRBJ2-7; v_call: TRBV29-1; clone_size: NA; d_call: NA; cdr3_aa: CSARVPGQYYEQYF; cdr3_nt: TGCAGCGCCAGGGTGCCGGGACAATACTACGAGCAGTACTTC
j_call: TRBJ2-1; v_call: TRBV11-3; clone_size: NA; d_call: TRBD2; cdr3_aa: CASRQSGTSGGNEQFF; cdr3_nt: TGTGCCAGCAGACAGTCCGGGACTAGCGGTGGGAATGAGCAGTTCTTC
j_call: TRBJ2-1; v_call: TRBV7-8; clone_size: NA; d_call: NA; cdr3_aa: CASSLLSWTGNEQFF; cdr3_nt: TGTGCAAGCAGCTTACTCTCCTGGACTGGCAATGAGCAGTTCTTC
j_call: TRBJ2-6; v_call: TRBV6-4; clone_size: NA; d_call: NA; cdr3_aa: CASRVGSGANVLTF; cdr3_nt: TGTGCCAGCAGAGTCGGCTCTGGGGCCAACGTCCTGACTTTC
j_call: TRBJ2-1; v_call: TRBV29-1; clone_size: NA; d_call: NA; cdr3_aa: CSVDTTYNEQFF; cdr3_nt: TGCAGCGTTGATACTACCTACAATGAGCAGTTCTTC
j_call: TRBJ2-2; v_call: TRBV15; clone_size: NA; d_call: NA; cdr3_aa: CATSREAGSGELFF; cdr3_nt: TGTGCCACCAGCAGAGAAGCAGGGTCCGGGGAGCTGTTTTTT
j_call: TRBJ1-2; v_call: TRBV19; clone_size: NA; d_call: TRBD1; cdr3_aa: CASSPDTGAYGYTF; cdr3_nt: TGTGCCAGTAGTCCGGACACAGGGGCCTATGGCTACACCTTC